The clone carrying this T cell receptor beta chain has a single count. Losses at the gene ends were 4 bases for V and 2 bases for J; bases not matched to a gene: 2. Germline values: CDR1 MNHEY, CDR2 SVGEGT. This CDR3 contains 15 residues. The data were obtained in a study of blood T cell repertoires in COVID-19. Repertoires were generated with immunoSEQ multiplex PCR, while TCRdb's copy carries only in-frame clones and drops some. This table has over 150,000 clones, roughly 84% appearing once. The Seattle site enrolled patients during active infection and followed them longitudinally. The sample taken for sequencing was peripheral blood. The rearrangement links TRBV6-2 or TRBV6-3 to TRBJ1-3; 10 positions agree with TRBD1. The receptor comes from a woman between 55 and 75 years old with COVID-19, enrolled during active disease. The CDR3 loop reads CASSSGTGAGNTIYF. The CDR3 DNA sequence: TGTGCCAGCAGTTCCGGGACAGGGGCTGGAAACACCATATATTTT.